This T cell receptor beta chain was captured in a study of tumor-infiltrating lymphocytes in primary liver carcinoma. Study as a whole: Tumor staging was T1-T3 N0M0; sizes spanned roughly 4.2 to 10 cm across. Yields of productive TCRbeta reads ranged from roughly 3.5 to 7.13 million per sample and were similar across tissue types.

There are 17 residues in the CDR3. With respect to this clonotype: One junction end does not reproduce the germline sequence, and a read error may be involved.

Co-extraction yielded RNA and DNA from around 18-30 mg of unsorted bulk tissue. With a constant-region primer, TCR beta cDNA was made from 450 to 550 ng of total RNA. Nested multiplex PCR, run for three rounds with slightly modified ARM-PCR, yielded TCR beta libraries. Researchers ran the first two PCR rounds for roughly 11 cycles each with TRBV1-TRBV30 forward primers and a C-beta reverse primer. TCRdb fed the multiplex PCR reads into MiXCR, producing one record per CDR3 protein. This sample has tens of thousands of distinct CDR3 sequences, with more than 60% found just once. This clonotype originated in a young woman with primary liver carcinoma and hepatitis B virus infection. Sequenced sample: tumor-adjacent normal liver tissue. V and J are TRBV12-3 or TRBV12-4 and TRBJ1-1; maybe TRBD1 (6 bases). The CDR3 sequence is CASSQLPQGKGGVEVFF. DNA of the CDR3: TGTGCCAGCAGTCAACTCCCCCAAGGGAAGGGGGGGGTTGAAGTTTTCTTT.